This T cell receptor beta chain derives from a study of T cell clonotyping in hematopoietic cell transplantation. About this clone itself: What it binds is not known.

Only in-frame clones appear in the TCRdb table, and some are missing; sequencing was by immunoSEQ multiplex PCR. The sample carries approximately 10,000 clones, nearly 90% recorded once. Germline assignment: CDR1 SGHAT and CDR2 FQNNGV. The CDR3 contains 15 residues. Losses at the gene ends were 2 bases for V and 6 bases for J; bases not matched to a gene: 9. Study outcomes and limitations: At the given depth, recipient repertoires were over 95% de novo clonotypes.

Sequencing used peripheral blood mononuclear cells. The receptor was isolated from a human donor who either received an allogeneic hematopoietic cell transplant for a myeloid malignancy or was a related donor (not recorded which). Some clones in this sample may be carry-over from other donors' samples. The genes are TRBV11-2 and TRBJ1-2, with 7 bases aligning to TRBD1. This CDR3 is CASSLHTDRADGYTF. The CDR3 DNA is TGTGCCAGCAGCTTACATACTGACAGGGCTGATGGCTACACCTTC. Combining the CDR3 with reference TRBV11-2 and TRBJ1-2 gives the whole variable domain EAGVAQSPRYKIIEKRQSVAFWCNPISGHATLYWYQQILGQGPKLLIQFQNNGVVDDSQLPKDRFSAERLKGVDSTLKIQPAKLEDSAVYLCASSLHTDRADGYTFGSGTRLTVV.